One sample yielded the 29 T cell receptor beta chains listed below, sequenced in a study of technical replicates of blood from a few donors. Assay: immunoSEQ multiplex PCR; the TCRdb copy retains only in-frame clones and omits some. The sample yields tens of thousands of clones, around 90% seen once. Material for sequencing was T cells isolated from PBMCs. These receptors all come from a human donor in good health.

The rearrangement uses TRBV9 and TRBJ1-5; maybe TRBD1 (6 bases). V lost 3 bases and J lost 0, with 10 bases in between. The V gene's germline CDR1 is SGDLS and CDR2 YYNGEE. This CDR3 has 15 amino acids. The CDR3 loop reads CASSGGQSSNQPQHF. The CDR3 DNA sequence: TGTGCCAGCAGCGGTGGACAGAGTAGCAATCAGCCCCAGCATTTT.

The rearrangement joins TRBV19 to TRBJ1-5; D may be TRBD1 (5 bases). The CDR3 contains 13 residues. Deletions cut 5 bases from V and 6 bases from J, with 11 bases between. Germline loops: CDR1 LNHDA, CDR2 SQIVND (reference sequence). Here the CDR3 reads CASSDEGVQPQHF. CDR3 DNA: TGTGCCAGTAGTGACGAAGGGGTTCAGCCCCAGCATTTT.

The rearrangement uses TRBV4-2 and TRBJ2-3; 7 bases fit TRBD2. J was trimmed by 2 bases and V by 1 base; bases with no gene match: 9. The CDR3 consists of 17 residues. Looked up from germline, CDR1 is LGHNA and CDR2 is YNFKEQ. In DNA, the CDR3 is TGTGCCAGCAGCCAAGGGTCTAGCGGAAGCTTCACAGATACGCAGTATTTT. Its translation is CASSQGSSGSFTDTQYF.

The chain joins TRBV5-6 to TRBJ2-2; 10 nucleotides align to TRBD2. Germline CDR1 and CDR2: SGHDT and YYEEEE. Trimming took 0 bases from V and 4 from J; bases not matched to a gene: 9. The CDR3 has 18 amino acids. Here the CDR3 reads CASSLALRLAGSTGELFF. The CDR3 coding sequence is TGTGCCAGCAGCTTGGCCTTGCGACTAGCGGGCAGCACCGGGGAGCTGTTTTTT. Using reference TRBV5-6 and TRBJ2-2 for the parts outside the CDR3, the full variable domain is DAGVTQSPTHLIKTRGQQVTLRCSPKSGHDTVSWYQQALGQGPQFIFQYYEEEERQRGNFPDRFSGHQFPNYSSELNVNALLLGDSALYLCASSLALRLAGSTGELFFGEGSRLTVL.

The CDR3 region has the DNA TGCGCCAGCAGCCAAGACGCGGGAGTGACCGAGCAGTACTTC. Translation gives CASSQDAGVTEQYF. The chain has TRBV4-3 and TRBJ2-7; 7 nucleotides agree with TRBD2. V gave up 0 bases and J gave up 6 bases; unmatched junction bases: 5. Germline loops: CDR1 LGHNA, CDR2 YSLEER. The length of the CDR3 is 14 residues.

The rearrangement uses TRBV7-9 and TRBJ2-6; 8 positions match TRBD1. V lost 6 bases, J lost 2 bases, and 6 bases stayed unmatched. The germline CDR1 and CDR2 sequences are SEHNR and FQNEAQ (reference sequence). The CDR3 contains 16 residues. The DNA for the CDR3 is TGTGCCAGCAGTTATGGACAGGGAACTGGGGCCAACGTCCTGACTTTC. Amino acids: CASSYGQGTGANVLTF.

This clone was seen once. The chain is built from TRBV6-5 and TRBJ2-1, with 9 bases aligning to TRBD1. Unmatched junction bases numbered 5, after V lost 8 bases and J lost 3 bases. Germline V gives CDR1 MNHEY, CDR2 SVGAGI. CDR3 length: 14 residues. The CDR3 DNA is TGTGCCAGCTTCCGGGACAGGGTCTACAATGAGCAGTTCTTC. Translation: CASFRDRVYNEQFF.

The chain employs TRBV7-8 and TRBJ1-1; D unresolved. The CDR3 is 14 amino acids. V was shortened by 0 bases and J by 4 bases, with 9 bases between the two germline ends. CDR1 is SGHVS, CDR2 FQNEAQ, per germline. CDR3 in DNA: TGTGCCAGCAGCTTAGCCCGGGAGACCACTGAAGCTTTCTTT. Translating gives CASSLARETTEAFF.

The chain has TRBV30 and TRBJ2-3; possible D gene TRBD2, 5 bases. Germline values: CDR1 GTSNPN, CDR2 SVGIG (reference sequence). The CDR3 is 15 amino acids. Trimming removed 0 bases at V and 2 bases at J, with 12 bases between. The CDR3 spells CAWSVNTSPTDTQYF. In DNA form, the CDR3 reads TGTGCCTGGAGTGTAAATACTAGTCCCACAGATACGCAGTATTTT.

The genes are TRBV2 and TRBJ2-3, with 7 positions matching TRBD1. Trimming took 3 bases from V and 0 from J; bases not matched to a gene: 3. The CDR3 consists of 15 residues. Germline V gene lookup returns CDR1 SNHLY and CDR2 FYNNEI. The CDR3 sequence is CASSDDRASTDTQYF. As DNA, the CDR3 is TGTGCCAGCAGTGACGACAGGGCTAGCACAGATACGCAGTATTTT. Drawing the rest from reference TRBV2 and TRBJ2-3, the complete variable domain is EPEVTQTPSHQVTQMGQEVILRCVPISNHLYFYWYRQILGQKVEFLVSFYNNEISEKSEIFDDQFSVERPDGSNFTLKIRSTKLEDSAMYFCASSDDRASTDTQYFGPGTRLTVL.

This rearrangement joins TRBV11-2 to TRBJ1-2; 8 bases map to TRBD1. Per germline, CDR1 SGHAT and CDR2 FQNNGV. The CDR3 has 14 amino acids. The junction had 10 bases not matched to a gene; V was cut back by 5 bases and J by 8 bases. As DNA, the CDR3 is TGTGCCAGCAGCCTGAGCCGGGACAGGAACGGCTACACCTTC. Translation: CASSLSRDRNGYTF.

Here the CDR3 DNA reads TGTGCCAGCAGTGGACAGACCATGGCAGGGAACGTCTATGAGCAGTTCTTC. Amino acid sequence: CASSGQTMAGNVYEQFF. The gene calls are TRBV27 and TRBJ2-1; possible D gene TRBD1, 6 bases. The germline gives CDR1 MNHEY, CDR2 SMNVEV (reference sequence). The CDR3 consists of 17 residues. Trimming cost V 5 bases and J 8 bases, with 25 bases left between them.

The CDR3 region has the DNA TGTGCCAGTAGTATACAGGGTCTCTACGAGCAGTACTTC. Encoded protein: CASSIQGLYEQYF. The chain uses TRBV19 and TRBJ2-7, with a weak D call TRBD1 (5 bases). V lost 2 bases and J lost 3, with 8 bases in between. Germline V gene lookup returns CDR1 LNHDA and CDR2 SQIVND (reference sequence). The CDR3 has 13 amino acids.

The chain couples TRBV30 to TRBJ1-2; possibly TRBD1 for D (5 bases). V lost 0 bases to trimming and J lost 8 bases, with 7 bases between them. CDR3 length equals 11 residues. Germline CDR1 is GTSNPN and CDR2 is SVGIG (reference sequence). In DNA, the CDR3 is TGTGCCTGGAGTGTACACAGGGGCTACACCTTC. It is translated as CAWSVHRGYTF. The full variable domain, in which reference TRBV30 and TRBJ1-2 provide the parts outside the CDR3, is SQTIHQWPATLVQPVGSPLSLECTVEGTSNPNLYWYRQAAGRGLQLLFYSVGIGQISSEVPQNLSASRPQDRQFILSSKKLLLSDSGFYLCAWSVHRGYTFGSGTRLTVV.

The chain joins TRBV19 to TRBJ1-2, with 10 bases matching TRBD1. CDR1 LNHDA and CDR2 SQIVND come from the germline V gene (reference sequence). The V gene end was trimmed by 7 bases and the J gene end by 6 bases; junction bases not matched to a gene: 8. The CDR3 length is 14 residues. CDR3 sequence: CASILTGTGDGYTF. CDR3 DNA sequence: TGTGCCAGTATTCTAACCGGGACAGGGGATGGCTACACCTTC.

The gene calls are TRBV19 and TRBJ2-7, with TRBD2 identical over 10 bases. The CDR3 consists of 18 residues. Losses at the gene ends were 4 bases for V and 2 bases for J; bases not matched to a gene: 14. Per germline, CDR1 LNHDA and CDR2 SQIVND (reference sequence). This CDR3 is CASSRGGPSGSTTYEQYF. CDR3 DNA: TGTGCCAGTAGTAGAGGGGGCCCTAGCGGGAGTACGACCTACGAGCAGTACTTC.

The gene calls are TRBV9 and TRBJ2-1; the match to TRBD1 covers 7 bases. This CDR3 has 16 amino acids. The J segment lost 0 bases and the V segment lost 4 bases, leaving 7 bases of the junction unmatched. Germline CDR1 is SGDLS and CDR2 is YYNGEE. CDR3 in amino acids: CASSPMDRSSYNEQFF. DNA for the CDR3: TGTGCCAGCAGCCCCATGGACAGGAGCTCCTACAATGAGCAGTTCTTC. Full variable domain (rest looked up from reference TRBV9 and TRBJ2-1): DSGVTQTPKHLITATGQRVTLRCSPRSGDLSVYWYQQSLDQGLQFLIQYYNGEERAKGNILERFSAQQFPDLHSELNLSSLELGDSALYFCASSPMDRSSYNEQFFGPGTRLTVL.

The chain has TRBV10-3 and TRBJ2-1; possible D gene TRBD1, 6 bases. V was clipped by 1 base and J by 8 bases, with 15 bases between them. Germline loops: CDR1 ENHRY, CDR2 SYGVKD. The CDR3 spans 15 residues. The CDR3 coding sequence is TGTGCCATCAGTGAGTTTCCGACCAGGGGCGATGAGCAGTTCTTC. Translating gives CAISEFPTRGDEQFF.

The chain combines TRBV7-2 with TRBJ1-1, with TRBD1 matching 7 bases. Per the germline V gene, CDR1 is SGHTA and CDR2 is FQGNSA. The CDR3 has 15 residues. V gave up 5 bases and J gave up 2 bases; unmatched junction bases: 8. CDR3 region: CASSPLTGINTEAFF. CDR3 bases: TGTGCCAGCAGCCCGTTGACAGGGATAAACACTGAAGCTTTCTTT.

In this sample, this clone turned up once. One junction end does not reproduce the germline sequence, and a read error may be involved. V is TRBV7-8 and J is TRBJ2-5, with D possibly matching TRBD2 (6 bases). The germline CDR1 and CDR2 sequences are SGHVS and FQNEAQ. This CDR3 has 11 amino acids. Written as DNA, the CDR3 is TGTGCCAGCAGCTTAGCACGGGGGTTCGACTTC. It yields the protein CASSLARGFDF.

J is TRBJ1-4 and V is TRBV18, with a tentative D call TRBD1 (5 bases). Germline V gene data show CDR1 as KGHSH and CDR2 as LQKENI. Trimming pared 1 base from V and 0 bases from J, leaving 12 bases between. This CDR3 is 17 amino acids long. The CDR3 DNA reads TGTGCCAGCTCACCACAGCAAGGGGCCGCAACTAATGAAAAACTGTTTTTT. It encodes CASSPQQGAATNEKLFF.

The J gene is TRBJ2-7, the V gene TRBV7-9; a possible D gene is TRBD2 (6 bases). The CDR3 contains 15 residues. V gave up 1 base and J gave up 2 bases, with 12 bases separating them. Germline values: CDR1 SEHNR, CDR2 FQNEAQ (reference sequence). The CDR3, as DNA: TGTGCCAGCAGCTTAGAGGGAGGCCCGCCCTACGAGCAGTACTTC. Protein sequence: CASSLEGGPPYEQYF.

The chain recombines TRBV2 with TRBJ2-2, with 7 bases lining up with TRBD1. Trimming took 7 bases from V and 4 from J; bases not matched to a gene: 6. The CDR3 has 14 amino acids. Per the germline V gene, CDR1 is SNHLY and CDR2 is FYNNEI. CDR3 bases: TGTGCCAGCAATCCGACAGGGATCACCGGGGAGCTGTTTTTT. Its translation: CASNPTGITGELFF.

The chain links TRBV4-2 to TRBJ2-7; TRBD2 is a possible D gene (6 bases). CDR1 is LGHNA and CDR2 is YNFKEQ in the germline V gene. The CDR3 runs 15 residues. V lost 4 bases and J 2 bases, leaving 15 bases between the germline ends. The CDR3 is CASSLDQDYTYEQYF. The CDR3 DNA reads as TGTGCCAGCAGCCTTGACCAGGACTACACCTACGAGCAGTACTTC.

This rearrangement joins TRBV4-1 to TRBJ2-7; TRBD2 is a possible D gene (6 bases). Germline assignment: CDR1 MGHRA and CDR2 YSYEKL. The CDR3 sequence is 12 residues long. This chain's CDR3 is CASSQDLGREKV. The CDR3, as DNA: TGCGCCAGCAGCCAAGATTTGGGACGGGAGAAGGTC.

Points on this clone: Germline and junction disagree at one end, which may indicate a read error. The chain carries TRBV10-3 and TRBJ1-2; D not resolved. This CDR3 is built from 12 residues. Per the germline V gene, CDR1 is ENHRY and CDR2 is SYGVKD. The CDR3 region has the DNA TGTGCCATCAGTGAGTCTAACTACGGCTACACCTTC. Protein: CAISESNYGYTF.

V usage is TRBV6-1 and J usage is TRBJ2-2; weak D call: TRBD2 (6 bases). Germline CDR1 reads MNHNS; CDR2 reads SASEGT. CDR3 length: 14 amino acids. Trimming stripped 7 bases from V and 2 bases from J, with 11 bases between. The CDR3: CASKLSGNTGELFF. The CDR3 coding sequence is TGTGCCAGCAAACTTAGCGGTAACACCGGGGAGCTGTTTTTT.

This rearrangement joins TRBV5-1 to TRBJ1-4, with 7 nucleotides matching TRBD1. The CDR3 spans 15 residues. V was pared by 4 bases and J by 7 bases, with 10 bases of the junction left unmatched. CDR1 SGHRS and CDR2 YFSETQ come from the germline V gene. The CDR3 spells CASSPTQGQAEKLFF. DNA of the CDR3: TGCGCCAGCAGCCCCACACAGGGGCAGGCTGAAAAACTGTTTTTT. The whole variable domain, remainder taken from reference TRBV5-1 and TRBJ1-4, is KAGVTQTPRYLIKTRGQQVTLSCSPISGHRSVSWYQQTPGQGLQFLFEYFSETQRNKGNFPGRFSGRQFSNSRSEMNVSTLELGDSALYLCASSPTQGQAEKLFFGSGTQLSVL.

The chain has TRBV7-2 and TRBJ1-5; the D is unclear. Germline CDR1 reads SGHTA; CDR2 reads FQGNSA. The V end was cut by 1 base, the J end by 0 bases, with 10 bases between. This CDR3 comprises 16 residues. The DNA for the CDR3 is TGTGCCAGCAGCTTAGGGGGAGGCAATAGCAATCAGCCCCAGCATTTT. Translation gives CASSLGGGNSNQPQHF.